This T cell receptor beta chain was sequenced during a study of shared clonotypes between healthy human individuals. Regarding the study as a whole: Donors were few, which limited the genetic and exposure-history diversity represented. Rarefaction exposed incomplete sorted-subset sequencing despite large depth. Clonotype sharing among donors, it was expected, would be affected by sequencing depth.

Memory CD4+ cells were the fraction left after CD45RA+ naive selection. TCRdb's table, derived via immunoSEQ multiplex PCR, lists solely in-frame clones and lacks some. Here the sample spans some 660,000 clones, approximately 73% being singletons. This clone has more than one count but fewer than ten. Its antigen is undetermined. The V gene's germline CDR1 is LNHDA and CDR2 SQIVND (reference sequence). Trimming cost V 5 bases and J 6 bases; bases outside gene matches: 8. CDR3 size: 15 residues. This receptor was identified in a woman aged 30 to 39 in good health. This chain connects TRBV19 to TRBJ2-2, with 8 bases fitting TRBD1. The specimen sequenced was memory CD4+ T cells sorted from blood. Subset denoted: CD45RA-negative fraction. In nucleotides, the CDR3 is TGTGCCAGTAGTGTGGACAGGGTTAGCGCCGGGGAGCTGTTTTTT. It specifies CASSVDRVSAGELFF.